This passage covers 13 T cell receptor beta chains from one sample sequenced in a study of cytomegalovirus exposure and HLA in healthy donors. The PCR made use of 60 Vbeta and 13 Jbeta primers. Assay: immunoSEQ multiplex PCR; the TCRdb copy retains only in-frame clones and omits some. The sample includes under 200,000 clones, 60% to 85% of them seen just once. The sample comprised PBMCs. Receptor source: a woman between 45 and 65 years old in good health and CMV-seropositive.

This chain uses TRBV28 with TRBJ1-5; tentatively, D is TRBD1 (5 bases). Germline-derived CDR1 and CDR2 are MDHEN and SYDVKM. The CDR3 is 13 residues long. Trimming took 5 bases from V and 6 from J, leaving 11 bases between them. CDR3 region: CASSNPGGQPQHF. DNA for the CDR3: TGTGCCAGCAGTAACCCCGGGGGTCAGCCCCAGCATTTT.

This clone was counted between two and nine times. The J gene is TRBJ1-6, the V gene TRBV7-8; D ambiguous. Germline values: CDR1 SGHVS, CDR2 FQNEAQ. V was shortened by 5 bases and J by 7 bases, with 12 bases between the two germline ends. CDR3 length equals 14 residues. The CDR3 loop reads CASSPAGMNSPLHF. For the CDR3, the DNA is TGTGCCAGCAGCCCTGCCGGGATGAATTCACCCCTCCACTTT.

The J gene is TRBJ1-3, the V gene TRBV7-9, with D possibly TRBD1 on 6 matching bases. The CDR3 spans 14 residues. In germline, CDR1 is SEHNR, CDR2 FQNEAQ (reference sequence). V was trimmed by 3 bases and J by 3 bases, leaving 9 bases between them. The CDR3 region is CASSFQGLGNTIYF. The CDR3 nucleotides are TGTGCCAGCAGCTTCCAGGGGCTTGGAAACACCATATATTTT.

In its sample, this clone was seen a few times. This same CDR3 is encoded by further DNA sequences in the sample. The chain couples TRBV5-1 to TRBJ2-3; possible D gene TRBD2, 5 bases. CDR3 length: 14 residues. The V gene's germline CDR1 is SGHRS and CDR2 YFSETQ. V was shortened by 0 bases and J by 6 bases, with 11 bases between the two germline ends. CDR3 coding DNA: TGCGCCAGCAGCTTGGAGAGGCCGGGGGATACGCAGTATTTT. It yields the protein CASSLERPGDTQYF. The variable domain in full, with the rest retrieved from reference TRBV5-1 and TRBJ2-3, is KAGVTQTPRYLIKTRGQQVTLSCSPISGHRSVSWYQQTPGQGLQFLFEYFSETQRNKGNFPGRFSGRQFSNSRSEMNVSTLELGDSALYLCASSLERPGDTQYFGPGTRLTVL.

V gene TRBV2 combines with J gene TRBJ1-2; TRBD1 might be the D (5 bases). Germline CDR1 and CDR2: SNHLY and FYNNEI. V lost 4 bases and J 4 bases, leaving 13 bases between the germline ends. CDR3 length: 14 residues. This CDR3 reads CASSAGGIGYGYTF. DNA for the CDR3: TGTGCCAGCAGTGCCGGGGGGATCGGCTATGGCTACACCTTC.

The chain links TRBV28 to TRBJ1-5; a weak D match, TRBD1 (5 bases). The germline gives CDR1 MDHEN, CDR2 SYDVKM. The CDR3 spans 13 residues. Trimming cost V 5 bases and J 7 bases, with 12 bases left between them. CDR3 sequence reads: CASSGGLRQPQHF. The CDR3 DNA is TGTGCCAGCAGTGGGGGACTAAGACAGCCCCAGCATTTT.

By its share, this clone is large. J is TRBJ1-2 and V is TRBV5-4, with no clear D. From germline, CDR1 is SGHNT and CDR2 YYREEE (reference sequence). The germline V and J ends were trimmed by 4 bases and 5 bases, with 18 bases remaining between them. This CDR3 has 15 residues. The CDR3 nucleotides are TGTGCCAGCAGCCCCCACCGGGGAGTGGGTTATGGCTACACCTTC. Translation: CASSPHRGVGYGYTF.

Worth noting for this clone: One junction end disagrees with the germline gene, perhaps due to a read error. The chain couples TRBV7-9 to TRBJ1-2, with a weak D call TRBD1 (5 bases). Germline V lookup: CDR1 SEHNR, CDR2 FQNEAQ (reference sequence). CDR3 length equals 16 residues. The CDR3 bases are TGTTCCAGCAGCTTTAAGGGGATTCCCCCGTGGGATGGCTACACCTTC. This sequence encodes CSSSFKGIPPWDGYTF.

The V gene is TRBV2, the J gene TRBJ1-2, with D uncertain. V dropped 6 bases and J dropped 3 bases, with 14 bases sitting between them. CDR1 is SNHLY, CDR2 FYNNEI, per germline. This CDR3 has 14 residues. CDR3 DNA: TGTGCCAGCAGGCGGACTGGGGAAGACTATGGCTACACCTTC. As protein: CASRRTGEDYGYTF. The variable domain in full, completed from reference TRBV2 and TRBJ1-2, reads EPEVTQTPSHQVTQMGQEVILRCVPISNHLYFYWYRQILGQKVEFLVSFYNNEISEKSEIFDDQFSVERPDGSNFTLKIRSTKLEDSAMYFCASRRTGEDYGYTFGSGTRLTVV.

This chain connects TRBV13 to TRBJ1-4, with 9 positions matching TRBD1. The CDR3 spans 17 residues. Losses at the gene ends were 1 base for V and 7 bases for J; bases not matched to a gene: 10. Looked up from germline, CDR1 is PRHDT and CDR2 is FYEKMQ (reference sequence). The CDR3 sequence is CASSLDRGPEVGEKLFF. In DNA form, the CDR3 reads TGTGCCAGCAGCTTAGACAGGGGGCCCGAGGTTGGTGAAAAACTGTTTTTT.

The rearrangement links TRBV25-1 to TRBJ2-5, with 8 bases lining up with TRBD2. The trim removed 5 bases at V and 4 bases at J, leaving 18 bases unmatched. Per the germline V gene, CDR1 is MGHDK and CDR2 is SYGVNS. This CDR3 has 18 amino acids. The CDR3 is CASSSPNPTSGPPETQYF. The CDR3 bases are TGTGCCAGCAGTTCCCCCAACCCTACTAGCGGACCTCCAGAGACCCAGTACTTC.

A few counts support this clone. J is TRBJ2-3 and V is TRBV7-2; no firm D call. Germline loops: CDR1 SGHTA, CDR2 FQGNSA. Trimming stripped 5 bases from V and 6 bases from J, with 9 bases between. The CDR3 spans 12 residues. The CDR3 DNA follows: TGTGCCAGCAGCCTAGACCGGGATACGCAGTATTTT. Its protein is CASSLDRDTQYF.

This clone was recorded a few times. The chain has TRBV4-1 and TRBJ2-4; TRBD2 matches at 10 bases. The CDR3 loop spans 16 amino acids. The ends lost 0 bases at V and 6 bases at J; junction bases unmatched: 5. Looked up from germline, CDR1 is MGHRA and CDR2 is YSYEKL. Here the CDR3 DNA reads TGCGCCAGCAGCCAAGATCTAGCGGGAGAACCAAACATTCAGTACTTC. Translating it yields CASSQDLAGEPNIQYF.